This T cell receptor beta chain emerged from a study of molecular identifiers for immune sequencing clone quantification. Study-level points and caveats: Underestimated sizes of highly expanded clones could result from identical TCR molecules that share a barcode.

From the PCR reads, TCRdb called clonotypes with MiXCR, one entry per CDR3 protein. This sample has 70,000 to 95,000 distinct CDR3 sequences, with around 20% found just once. CDR3 length: 13 residues. V lost 3 bases and J 1 base, leaving 6 bases between the germline ends. The authors gated naive CD8 T cells as CD8+CD4-CCR7+CD45RA+ for sorting. This clonotype was counted at least ten times. Its antigen is unknown. The TCR comes from a human donor in good health. Some libraries in this study had Jurkat cell RNA spiked in. The material sequenced was naive CD8+ T cells from blood, with Jurkat cell RNA spiked in. The subset: FACS-sorted CD8+CD4-CCR7+CD45RA+ naive T cells. The V call is TRBV12-3 or TRBV12-4, the J call TRBJ1-2; the D is unclear. CDR3 region: CASSFGLNYGYTF. The CDR3 DNA follows: TGTGCCAGCAGTTTTGGCCTTAACTATGGCTACACCTTC.